The rows below give T cell receptor beta chains drawn from one sample of a study of cytomegalovirus exposure and HLA in healthy donors. Assay used: immunoSEQ multiplex PCR; TCRdb lists only in-frame clones, some missing. The listing contains some 30,000 clones. Sequencing used PBMCs. These receptors were obtained from a woman between 40 and 55 years old in good health and CMV-seropositive. The CDR3 runs from the conserved cysteine through the conserved F or W. D genes are given only for firm matches. The size of a clone is reported for some rows only, either as once, few or many, or as a class for expanded clones.

D: -
V: TRBV5-6
size: -
J: TRBJ2-2
DNA: TGTGCCAGCAGCACCGGGACTTCGTACGGGGAGCTGTTTTTT
CDR3: CASSTGTSYGELFF

D: TRBD1
V: TRBV10-3
size: -
J: TRBJ1-2
DNA: TGTGCCATCAGTGAGTCGGGGACAGGGCATGGCTACACCTTC
CDR3: CAISESGTGHGYTF

D: -
V: TRBV13
size: -
J: TRBJ2-5
DNA: TGTGCCAGCAGCTTAGAACAGCAAGAGACCCAGTACTTC
CDR3: CASSLEQQETQYF

D: -
V: TRBV7-9
size: -
J: TRBJ2-3
DNA: TGTGCCAGCAGCTTGGTCAGGAGCACAGATACGCAGTATTTT
CDR3: CASSLVRSTDTQYF

D: TRBD2
V: TRBV18
size: -
J: TRBJ2-7
DNA: TGTGCCAGCTCACTGGGGACTACCGAGCAGTACTTC
CDR3: CASSLGTTEQYF

D: TRBD1
V: TRBV5-4
size: -
J: TRBJ2-7
DNA: TGTGCCAGCAGCTCGGACAGGGTATCCTACGAGCAGTACTTC
CDR3: CASSSDRVSYEQYF

D: -
V: TRBV19
size: -
J: TRBJ2-7
DNA: TGTGCCAAAGAGGCCCTCCCCTACGAGCAGTACTTC
CDR3: CAKEALPYEQYF

D: TRBD2
V: TRBV11-2
size: -
J: TRBJ2-7
DNA: TGTGCCAGCAGCTTTCGGCGGGAGGCCCTCTGGTACGAGCAGTACTTC
CDR3: CASSFRREALWYEQYF

D: -
V: TRBV27
size: -
J: TRBJ2-2
DNA: TGTGCCAGCAGACGAGGCGGGGCCGGGGGCACCGGGGAGCTGTTTTTT
CDR3: CASRRGGAGGTGELFF

D: TRBD1
V: TRBV7-3
size: -
J: TRBJ1-3
DNA: TGTGCCAGCAGCTTGGACAGGAACTCTGGAAACACCATATATTTT
CDR3: CASSLDRNSGNTIYF

D: -
V: TRBV21-1
size: -
J: TRBJ1-5
DNA: TGTGCCAGCAGCAAATCGGGACAGGAGGGTCAGCCCCAGCATTTT
CDR3: CASSKSGQEGQPQHF

D: TRBD1
V: TRBV5-1
size: -
J: TRBJ2-3
DNA: TGCGCCAGCAGCCCGGGACAGGCTGAAACTACGCAGTATTTT
CDR3: CASSPGQAETTQYF

D: -
V: TRBV18
size: -
J: TRBJ2-5
DNA: TGTGCCAGCTCATCCACACAAGCGGAGACCCAGTACTTC
CDR3: CASSSTQAETQYF

D: TRBD1
V: TRBV27
size: -
J: TRBJ2-7
DNA: TGTGCCAGCAGTGCCGGACAGGGCCCCTACGAGCAGTACTTC
CDR3: CASSAGQGPYEQYF

D: -
V: TRBV4-1
size: -
J: TRBJ2-7
DNA: TGCGCCAGCAGCCATATGTACGAGCAGTACTTC
CDR3: CASSHMYEQYF

D: -
V: TRBV28
size: -
J: TRBJ2-7
DNA: TGTGCCAGCATCGGGAGTGGCTCCTACGAGCAGTACTTC
CDR3: CASIGSGSYEQYF

D: -
V: TRBV28
size: -
J: TRBJ2-3
DNA: TGTGCTACTAGGTCGTCAGATACGCAGTATTTT
CDR3: CATRSSDTQYF

D: -
V: TRBV15
size: -
J: TRBJ1-5
DNA: TGTGCCACCAGCAGAGACAGGGGCCTCTTCAATCAGCCCCAGCATTTT
CDR3: CATSRDRGLFNQPQHF

D: -
V: TRBV5-4
size: -
J: TRBJ1-1
DNA: TGTGCCAGCAGCCTCCCCCAGGGTGCTGAAGCTTTCTTT
CDR3: CASSLPQGAEAFF

D: TRBD2
V: TRBV5-1
size: -
J: TRBJ2-3
DNA: TGCGCCAGCAGCGGGGGAGGGCGGACAGATACGCAGTATTTT
CDR3: CASSGGGRTDTQYF

D: TRBD1
V: TRBV6-1
size: -
J: TRBJ1-1
DNA: TGTGCCAGCAGTGAAAGAGGGGGCTGGGACACTGAAGCTTTCTTT
CDR3: CASSERGGWDTEAFF

D: -
V: TRBV29-1
size: -
J: TRBJ2-5
DNA: TGCAGCGTTGATCATGGGGCTAGTACAGAGACCCAGTACTTC
CDR3: CSVDHGASTETQYF

D: -
V: TRBV6-5
size: -
J: TRBJ2-4
DNA: TGTGCCAGCAGTTACGGGACAAGGGACATTCAGTACTTC
CDR3: CASSYGTRDIQYF

D: -
V: TRBV7-2
size: -
J: TRBJ2-5
DNA: TGTGCCAGCAGTTCTTCAGAGACCCAGTACTTC
CDR3: CASSSSETQYF

D: TRBD2
V: TRBV4-3
size: large
J: TRBJ2-5
DNA: TGCGCCAGCAGCCAAGGGTCTAGCGGGGAGACCCAGTACTTC
CDR3: CASSQGSSGETQYF

D: TRBD2
V: TRBV23-1
size: -
J: TRBJ2-7
DNA: TGCGCCAGCAGTCAATCGTGGCGGGAGGGCCGTATGGACGAGCAGTACTTC
CDR3: CASSQSWREGRMDEQYF

D: -
V: TRBV15
size: -
J: TRBJ1-3
DNA: TGTGCCACCAGCAGATGGACAACTGGAAACACCATATATTTT
CDR3: CATSRWTTGNTIYF

D: -
V: TRBV25-1
size: -
J: TRBJ2-7
DNA: TGTGCCAGCAGGGGGCAGGGTAGATACGAGCAGTACTTC
CDR3: CASRGQGRYEQYF

D: -
V: TRBV9
size: -
J: TRBJ2-7
DNA: TGTGCCAGCAGCGCACAGCGATCAGGGTCCTACGAGCAGTACTTC
CDR3: CASSAQRSGSYEQYF

D: TRBD1
V: TRBV7-7
size: -
J: TRBJ2-7
DNA: TGTGCCAGCAGCCAGGACAGGGACTACGAGCAGTACTTC
CDR3: CASSQDRDYEQYF

D: TRBD2
V: TRBV28
size: -
J: TRBJ2-1
DNA: TGTGCCAGCAGTATTAGCGGGAGGTCCGACAATGAGCAGTTCTTC
CDR3: CASSISGRSDNEQFF

D: -
V: TRBV10-1
size: -
J: TRBJ2-7
DNA: TGCGCCAGCAGTGAGTCGGCAGGGAAAGAGCAGTACTTC
CDR3: CASSESAGKEQYF

D: -
V: TRBV7-8
size: -
J: TRBJ2-2
DNA: TGTGCCAGCAGCCGGGCGGGGAACACCGGGGAGCTGTTTTTT
CDR3: CASSRAGNTGELFF

D: TRBD1
V: TRBV30
size: -
J: TRBJ2-1
DNA: TGTGCCTGGAGTTCCGGGACAGAAAACGACAATGAGCAGTTCTTC
CDR3: CAWSSGTENDNEQFF

D: TRBD2
V: TRBV25-1
size: -
J: TRBJ2-2
DNA: TGTGCCAGCAGTGAATGGGATACTAGCGGGGTCACCGGGGAGCTGTTTTTT
CDR3: CASSEWDTSGVTGELFF

D: -
V: TRBV19
size: -
J: TRBJ1-3
DNA: TGTGCCAGTAAAGGTCCAGGGCAGAGCTCTGGAAACACCATATATTTT
CDR3: CASKGPGQSSGNTIYF

D: TRBD1
V: TRBV18
size: -
J: TRBJ1-5
DNA: TGTGCCAGCTCAGCTACAGGGGGCCACGGTCAGCCCCAGCATTTT
CDR3: CASSATGGHGQPQHF

D: TRBD2
V: TRBV15
size: -
J: TRBJ2-7
DNA: TGTGCCACCAGCAGAGATAGAGCTAGCGGGACCTACGAGCAGTACTTC
CDR3: CATSRDRASGTYEQYF

D: -
V: TRBV19
size: -
J: TRBJ1-1
DNA: TGTGCCAGTAGTATAGGTCAGGGTGAGACTGAAGCTTTCTTT
CDR3: CASSIGQGETEAFF

D: -
V: TRBV5-8
size: -
J: TRBJ1-3
DNA: TGTGCCAGCAGCTTGGGGGGAGCGGGAAACACCATATATTTT
CDR3: CASSLGGAGNTIYF

D: TRBD2
V: TRBV4-1
size: -
J: TRBJ2-7
DNA: TGCGCCAGCAGCCAAGGGGCTAGCGGGAGGTCCTACGAGCAGTACTTC
CDR3: CASSQGASGRSYEQYF

D: -
V: TRBV7-6
size: -
J: TRBJ2-2
DNA: TGTGCCAGCAGCTTAGTGCAGGGGGGATCCGGGGAGCTGTTTTTT
CDR3: CASSLVQGGSGELFF

D: -
V: TRBV7-3
size: -
J: TRBJ2-5
DNA: TGTGCCAGCAGCCCCGGGATAGCGGCGCAAGAGACCCAGTACTTC
CDR3: CASSPGIAAQETQYF

D: -
V: TRBV5-6
size: -
J: TRBJ1-2
DNA: TGTGCCAGCAGCTTAATAAGGACAGTCATACGCTATGGCTACACCTTC
CDR3: CASSLIRTVIRYGYTF